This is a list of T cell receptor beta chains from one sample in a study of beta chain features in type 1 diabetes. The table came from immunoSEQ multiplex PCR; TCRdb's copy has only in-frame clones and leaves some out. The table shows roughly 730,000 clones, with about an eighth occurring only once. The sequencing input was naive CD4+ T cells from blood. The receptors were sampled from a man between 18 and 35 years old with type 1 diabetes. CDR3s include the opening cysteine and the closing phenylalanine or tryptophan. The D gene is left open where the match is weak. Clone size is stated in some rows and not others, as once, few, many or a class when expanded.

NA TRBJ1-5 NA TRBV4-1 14 TGCGCCAGCAGCCACCTCGGGTCCAATCAGCCCCAGCATTTT CASSHLGSNQPQHF
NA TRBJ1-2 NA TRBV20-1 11 TGCAGTGCTAGACACGAGGATGGCTACACCTTC CSARHEDGYTF
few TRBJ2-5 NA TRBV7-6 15 TGTGCCAGCAGCTTAGCGGCAGGGTACCAAGAGACCCAGTACTTC CASSLAAGYQETQYF
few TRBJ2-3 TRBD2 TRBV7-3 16 TGTGCCAGCAGCTTAAAACTAGCGGGGGGGCCTGATACGCAGTATTTT CASSLKLAGGPDTQYF
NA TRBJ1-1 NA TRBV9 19 TGTGCCAGCAGCGCCCAACCCGGAGGGATCACGGGGAGAAACACTGAAGCTTTCTTT CASSAQPGGITGRNTEAFF
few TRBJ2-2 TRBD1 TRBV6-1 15 TGTGCCAGCATATGGACAGGGGCGAACACCGGGGAGCTGTTTTTT CASIWTGANTGELFF
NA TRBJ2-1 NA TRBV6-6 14 TGTGCCAGCAGTTACTCGATCGGGGTCCCTGAGCAGTTCTTC CASSYSIGVPEQFF
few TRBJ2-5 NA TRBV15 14 TGTGCCACCAGCACCCCAAAAGGGGTAGAGACCCAGTACTTC CATSTPKGVETQYF
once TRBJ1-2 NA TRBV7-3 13 TGTGCCAGCAGCCTTAATACAGGGTATGGCTACACCTTC CASSLNTGYGYTF
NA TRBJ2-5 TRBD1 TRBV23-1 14 TGCGCCAGCAGTACCGGGACAGGAGAAGAGACCCAGTACTTC CASSTGTGEETQYF
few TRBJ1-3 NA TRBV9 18 TGTGCCAGCAGCGTAGCTGGGGTGCCTGAAAGCTCTGGAAACACCATATATTTT CASSVAGVPESSGNTIYF
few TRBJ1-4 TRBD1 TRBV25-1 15 TGTGCCAGCAGTGACGCAGGGGGAGGGGATGAAAAACTGTTTTTT CASSDAGGGDEKLFF
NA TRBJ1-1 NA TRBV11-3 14 TGTGCCAGCAGACCCCGAGACGGCAACACTGAAGCTTTCTTT CASRPRDGNTEAFF
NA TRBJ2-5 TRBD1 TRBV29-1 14 TGCAGCGTTGCCGGACAGGGCAGGGAAGAGACCCAGTACTTC CSVAGQGREETQYF
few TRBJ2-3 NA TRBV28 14 TGTGCCAGCAGTTTATCTAGCAGCACAGATACGCAGTATTTT CASSLSSSTDTQYF
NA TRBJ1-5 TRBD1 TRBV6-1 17 TGTGCCAGCAGTGCTACCCCCGGGACAGGGGGCAATCAGCCCCAGCATTTT CASSATPGTGGNQPQHF
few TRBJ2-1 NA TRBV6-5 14 TGTGCCAGCAGTTACTCGTCTGGCCAGATAAGGCAGTTCTTC CASSYSSGQIRQFF
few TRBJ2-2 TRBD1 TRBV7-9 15 TGTGCCAGCAGCTGGACAGGGGGAAACACCGGGGAGCTGTTTTTT CASSWTGGNTGELFF
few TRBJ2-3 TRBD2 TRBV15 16 TGTGCCACCAGCGTCCCGAGCGGGGGGATCACAGATACGCAGTATTTT CATSVPSGGITDTQYF
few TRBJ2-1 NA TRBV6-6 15 TGTGCCAGCAGTTACTCGGGTGTGGACTACAATGAGCAGTTCTTC CASSYSGVDYNEQFF
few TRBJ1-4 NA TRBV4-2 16 TGTGCCAGCAGCCAAGATCCGGCCGCGCAGGGTGAAAAACTGTTTTTT CASSQDPAAQGEKLFF
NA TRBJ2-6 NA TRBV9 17 TGTGCCAGCAGCGTATTCGGCGACCCGGTAGGGGCCAACGTCCTGACTTTC CASSVFGDPVGANVLTF
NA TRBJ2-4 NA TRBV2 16 TGTGCCAGCAGTCTAGGGGACACCCAGCCGGGAAACATTCAGTACTTC CASSLGDTQPGNIQYF
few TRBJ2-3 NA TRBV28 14 TGTGCCAGCAGCCGAGGACAGTTCACAGATACGCAGTATTTT CASSRGQFTDTQYF
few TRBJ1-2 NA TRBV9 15 TGTGCCAGCAGCGTATCCAGGGGTGGGAACTATGGCTACACCTTC CASSVSRGGNYGYTF
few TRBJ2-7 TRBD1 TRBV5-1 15 TGCGCCAGCAGCCTCGGACAGGCCGTTACCTACGAGCAGTACTTC CASSLGQAVTYEQYF
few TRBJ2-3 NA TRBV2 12 TGTGCCAGCAGCCGTAGCACAGATACGCAGTATTTT CASSRSTDTQYF
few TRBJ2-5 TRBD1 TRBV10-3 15 TGTGCCATCAGTGCGAGAGGGACAGGGGAAGAGACCCAGTACTTC CAISARGTGEETQYF
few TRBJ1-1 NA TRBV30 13 TGTGCCCGCGCAAGCCTCAGGGGAACAGAAGCTTTCTTT CARASLRGTEAFF
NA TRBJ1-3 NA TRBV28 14 TGTGCCAGCAGCCCCCAGGGGTCTGGAAACACCATATATTTT CASSPQGSGNTIYF
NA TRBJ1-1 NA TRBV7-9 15 TGTGCCAGCAGCTCTTGGACAGAGAGGGGCACTGAAGCTTTCTTT CASSSWTERGTEAFF
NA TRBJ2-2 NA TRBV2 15 TGTGCCAGCAGTGTGACAGGCGCGAACACCGGGGAGCTGTTTTTT CASSVTGANTGELFF
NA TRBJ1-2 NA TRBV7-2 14 TGTGCCAGCAGCTTATCGGGGACCAACTATGGCTACACCTTC CASSLSGTNYGYTF
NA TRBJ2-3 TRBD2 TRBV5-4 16 TGTGCCAGCAGCCGGTCGGCTAGCGGGAGCACAGATACGCAGTATTTT CASSRSASGSTDTQYF
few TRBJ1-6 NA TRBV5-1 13 TGCGCCAGCAGCTTGGCCGGCCTGTCACCCCTCCACTTT CASSLAGLSPLHF
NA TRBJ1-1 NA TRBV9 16 TGTGCCAGCAGCGTAGCACCGGGGGACCTGGGCACTGAAGCTTTCTTT CASSVAPGDLGTEAFF
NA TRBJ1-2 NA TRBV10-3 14 TGTGCCATCAGTGAGATGGGCAGTTCCTATGGCTACACCTTC CAISEMGSSYGYTF
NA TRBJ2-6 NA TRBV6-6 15 TGTGCCAGCACCTCACAGTCCTCTGGGGCCAACGTCCTGACTTTC CASTSQSSGANVLTF
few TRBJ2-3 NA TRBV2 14 TGTGCCAGCATTTGGAGGGGAGGCACAGATACGCAGTATTTT CASIWRGGTDTQYF
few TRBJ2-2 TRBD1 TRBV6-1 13 TGTGCCAGCAGTGTGACAGGGACCGGGGAGCTGTTTTTT CASSVTGTGELFF
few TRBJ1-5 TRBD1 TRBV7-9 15 TGTGCCAGCAGCTTCGACAGGGGCTACAATCAGCCCCAGCATTTT CASSFDRGYNQPQHF
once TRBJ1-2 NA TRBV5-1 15 TGCGCCAGCAGCTTGCAAAGAGGGGGTAACTATGGCTACACCTTC CASSLQRGGNYGYTF
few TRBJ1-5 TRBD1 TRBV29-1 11 TGCAGCGTCGGTGGGACAGGGGCCCAGCATTTT CSVGGTGAQHF
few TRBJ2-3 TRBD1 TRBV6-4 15 TGTGCCAGCAGTGAACAGGGGCTGGCTAGGGATACGCAGTATTTT CASSEQGLARDTQYF
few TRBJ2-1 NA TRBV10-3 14 TGTGCCATCAGTGAAAGGGGGTCTTACAATGAGCAGTTCTTC CAISERGSYNEQFF
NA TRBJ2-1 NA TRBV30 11 TGTGCCTGGAGTGGGTTCGGTGAGCAGTTCTTC CAWSGFGEQFF
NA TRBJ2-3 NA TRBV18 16 TGTGCCGCCGCGACTGGGGGGCCAGCGCCCACAGATACGCAGTATTTT CAAATGGPAPTDTQYF
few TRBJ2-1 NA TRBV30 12 TGTGCCTGGAGTTTAAATCACAATGAGCAGTTCTTC CAWSLNHNEQFF
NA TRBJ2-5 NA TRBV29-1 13 TGCAGCGTTGAGAAAGGGAATTACGAGACCCAGTACTTC CSVEKGNYETQYF
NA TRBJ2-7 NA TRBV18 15 TGTGCCAGCTCACCACAGAGGACAGTCTCCTACGAGCAGTACTTC CASSPQRTVSYEQYF
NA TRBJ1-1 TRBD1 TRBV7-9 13 TGTGCCAGCAGCTTAGCGACAGGGGCTGAAGCTTTCTTT CASSLATGAEAFF
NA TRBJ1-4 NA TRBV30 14 TGTGCCTGGAGTGTACTGGGGACAAATGAAAAACTGTTTTTT CAWSVLGTNEKLFF
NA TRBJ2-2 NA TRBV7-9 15 TGTGCCAGCAGCTTGGCCGGGCCCCGCGGCGGGGAGCTGTTTTTT CASSLAGPRGGELFF
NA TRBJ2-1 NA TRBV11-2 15 TGTGCCAGCAGCCCGGGGGCCCCTCCCTACAATGAGCAGTTCTTC CASSPGAPPYNEQFF
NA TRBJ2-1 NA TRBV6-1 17 TGTGCCAGCAGTGAAGGGAATTTCGGAGGTTCGGACAATGAGCAGTTCTTC CASSEGNFGGSDNEQFF